These 19 T cell receptor beta chains were all obtained from the same sample, sequenced in a study of regulatory T cells in long-lasting Graves disease. As for time point: newly diagnosed GD, antithyroid drugs for less than 3 months. With RNA extracted from PBMCs as input, the TCR library was made. Arm-PCR of CDR3 regions with iRepertoire HTBI primers generated TCR beta libraries. A single record per CDR3 protein comes from TCRdb applying MiXCR to the multiplex PCR reads. The sample carries roughly 500,000 distinct CDR3 sequences, less than 15% recorded once. The same data also contributed to another study, on T cells in Graves' hyperthyroidism and ophthalmopathy.

Sequenced material: peripheral blood mononuclear cells (PBMCs), taken at new diagnosis, from a patient treated with antithyroid drugs. These receptors all stem from a man younger than 45 with Graves disease.

As concerns this clonotype: In this CDR3 the conserved last residue, phenylalanine or tryptophan, is missing, so a read error is likely. J is TRBJ1-1 and V is TRBV2; 11 bases line up with TRBD1. CDR3 length: 13 amino acids. Germline-derived CDR1 and CDR2 are SNHLY and FYNNEI. The ends lost 7 bases at V and 6 bases at J; junction bases unmatched: 4. For the CDR3, the DNA is TGTGCCAGCATCGGACAGGGGGCCCCTGAAGCTTTCTCT. This codes for CASIGQGAPEAFS.

The chain combines TRBV20-1 with TRBJ2-7; 7 positions match TRBD1. Germline CDR1 DFQATT, CDR2 SNEGSKA (reference sequence). The V gene end was trimmed by 6 bases and the J gene end by 2 bases; junction bases not matched to a gene: 7. This CDR3 comprises 13 residues. The CDR3 loop is CSAKRDSPYEQYF. Here the CDR3 DNA reads TGCAGTGCAAAAAGGGACAGCCCCTACGAGCAGTACTTC.

This clonotype was observed a handful of times. The chain has TRBV15 and TRBJ2-6, with 7 bases fitting TRBD1. V lost 4 bases and J lost 2; bases outside the gene matches: 5. The length of the CDR3 is 16 residues. The germline V gene encodes CDR1 LNHNV and CDR2 YYDKDF (reference sequence). CDR3: CATSTYDRAGANVLTF. CDR3 bases: TGTGCCACCAGCACGTATGACAGGGCTGGGGCCAACGTCCTGACTTTC.

This clonotype was counted at least ten times. This chain uses TRBV29-1 with TRBJ2-7, with 8 bases fitting TRBD2. This CDR3 contains 17 residues. CDR1 is SQVTM, CDR2 ANQGSEA, per germline. The V gene end was trimmed by 2 bases and the J gene end by 2 bases; junction bases not matched to a gene: 14. CDR3 nucleotide sequence: TGCAGCGTTGAAATCGTGGCTAGCGGGTTCTCGACCTACGAGCAGTACTTC. Translation: CSVEIVASGFSTYEQYF.

The chain combines TRBV15 with TRBJ2-1; TRBD2 might be the D (5 bases). Trimming removed 1 base from V and 8 bases from J, with 12 bases in between. The CDR3 covers 14 residues. Germline V gene data show CDR1 as LNHNV and CDR2 as YYDKDF (reference sequence). The CDR3 reads CATSRGLAEDEQFF. CDR3 in DNA: TGTGCCACCAGCAGAGGCCTAGCCGAGGATGAGCAGTTCTTC. Together with reference TRBV15 and TRBJ2-1, the CDR3 gives the full variable domain: DAMVIQNPRYQVTQFGKPVTLSCSQTLNHNVMYWYQQKSSQAPKLLFHYYDKDFNNEADTPDNFQSRRPNTSFCFLDIRSPGLGDTAMYLCATSRGLAEDEQFFGPGTRLTVL.

There are many counts of this clonotype. J is TRBJ2-1 and V is TRBV12-3 or TRBV12-4; tentatively, D is TRBD2 (6 bases). V was trimmed by 0 bases and J by 6 bases, leaving 18 bases between them. The CDR3 covers 17 residues. The CDR3 protein is CASSLAPLQEGPNEQFF. CDR3 nucleotides: TGTGCCAGCAGTTTAGCGCCTCTGCAGGAGGGCCCCAATGAGCAGTTCTTC.

The chain combines TRBV5-1 with TRBJ2-1; 8 nucleotides agree with TRBD1. The CDR3 has 14 amino acids. The germline V gene encodes CDR1 SGHRS and CDR2 YFSETQ. V dropped 6 bases and J dropped 4; count of bases not matched to a gene: 6. The DNA of the CDR3 is TGCGCCAGCAACCGCGGACAGGGTTACAATGAGCAGTTCTTC. Protein: CASNRGQGYNEQFF.

This clonotype was recorded many times. The chain uses TRBV28 and TRBJ2-1, with D hard to call. The germline CDR1 and CDR2 sequences are MDHEN and SYDVKM. This CDR3 region has 11 residues. V was trimmed by 7 bases and J by 4 bases, leaving 5 bases between them. The CDR3 is CASTLYNEQFF. The DNA for the CDR3 is TGTGCCAGCACTCTATACAATGAGCAGTTCTTC. The full variable domain, with the rest looked up from reference TRBV28 and TRBJ2-1, is DVKVTQSSRYLVKRTGEKVFLECVQDMDHENMFWYRQDPGLGLRLIYFSYDVKMKEKGDIPEGYSVSREKKERFSLILESASTNQTSMYLCASTLYNEQFFGPGTRLTVL.

The table lists this clonotype with many counts. The chain employs TRBV20-1 and TRBJ2-7, with D tentatively TRBD1 (6 bases). CDR3 length: 14 residues. Germline V lookup: CDR1 DFQATT, CDR2 SNEGSKA (reference sequence). With 3 bases removed from V and 0 bases from J, the gap between germline ends came to 12 bases. CDR3 loop: CSASRGQSSYEQYF. DNA of the CDR3: TGCAGTGCTAGTAGAGGACAGTCCTCCTACGAGCAGTACTTC.

This clonotype has ten or more counts. The J gene is TRBJ2-6, the V gene TRBV12-3 or TRBV12-4, with D unclear. Trimming took 3 bases from V and 4 from J, leaving 7 bases between them. This CDR3 spans 14 amino acids. The CDR3 spells CASSFLGGANVLTF. In DNA, the CDR3 is TGTGCCAGCAGTTTTCTGGGAGGGGCCAACGTCCTGACTTTC.

This clonotype was recorded many times. V and J are TRBV2 and TRBJ2-7; no reliable D call. The germline CDR1 and CDR2 sequences are SNHLY and FYNNEI. CDR3 length: 14 residues. Trimming removed 8 bases from V and 2 bases from J, with 16 bases in between. The CDR3, as DNA: TGTGCCAGCCAGAGGAGCCCGGTTGCCTACGAGCAGTACTTC. Residues: CASQRSPVAYEQYF.

Concerning this clonotype: The junction and the germline gene differ at one end; a read error may be behind it. This rearrangement joins TRBV7-2 to TRBJ1-1, with D perhaps matching TRBD1 (6 bases). Germline V gene data show CDR1 as SGHTA and CDR2 as FQGNSA. The CDR3 contains 17 residues. DNA for the CDR3: TGTGCCGGCAGCTCGCTCGGGGGGCGAGTGGCGACCACTGAAGCTTTCTTT. It codes for CAGSSLGGRVATTEAFF.

This chain links TRBV7-2 with TRBJ2-7; no definite D call. Trimming removed 2 bases from V and 7 bases from J, with 12 bases in between. The length of the CDR3 is 13 residues. Germline V CDR1 and CDR2: SGHTA, FQGNSA. The CDR3 loop reads CASSLLRVLEQYF. In nucleotides, the CDR3 is TGTGCCAGCAGCTTACTCCGAGTTCTTGAGCAGTACTTC. Supplemented by reference TRBV7-2 and TRBJ2-7, the full variable domain reads GAGVSQSPSNKVTEKGKDVELRCDPISGHTALYWYRQSLGQGLEFLIYFQGNSAPDKSGLPSDRFSAERTGGSVSTLTIQRTQQEDSAVYLCASSLLRVLEQYFGPGTRLTVT.

This clonotype appeared many times. V gene TRBV30 combines with J gene TRBJ1-1, with D tentatively TRBD1 (5 bases). V lost 0 bases and J 12 bases, leaving 17 bases between the germline ends. The CDR3 extends over 13 amino acids. The germline V gene has CDR1 GTSNPN and CDR2 SVGIG (reference sequence). The CDR3 here is CAWSVPGGTGSFF. In nucleotides, the CDR3 is TGTGCCTGGAGTGTACCTGGAGGGACGGGATCTTTCTTT.

This clonotype was picked up many times. The rearrangement joins TRBV12-3 or TRBV12-4 to TRBJ2-1; D is unresolved. The CDR3 totals 14 residues. V was clipped by 5 bases and J by 5 bases, with 13 bases between them. This chain's CDR3 is CASSPVQINNEQFF. The CDR3 DNA is TGTGCCAGCAGTCCAGTCCAAATAAACAATGAGCAGTTCTTC.

This clonotype has just a few counts. This may be a read error: a much more frequent sequence differs by one nucleotide. The chain is built from TRBV30 and TRBJ1-2, with D possibly being TRBD1 (5 bases). Per the germline V gene, CDR1 is GTSNPN and CDR2 is SVGIG (reference sequence). The CDR3 runs to 12 residues. CDR3 bases: TGTGCCTGGAAAGTGGGGGGAAATGGCTGCACCTTC. Translating gives CAWKVGGNGCTF.

This clonotype appeared once. Possible read error: a much larger clone is one base away. The rearrangement links TRBV6-2 or TRBV6-3 to TRBJ2-1; D remains unclear. V was pared by 4 bases and J by 9 bases, with 16 bases between. Per germline, CDR1 MNHEY and CDR2 SVGEGT. The CDR3 covers 14 residues. The CDR3 is CASSLAEGPSEQFF. The DNA for the CDR3 is TGTGCCAGCAGTTTGGCGGAAGGGCCAAGTGAGCAGTTCTTC.

Ten or more counts support this clonotype. The genes are TRBV12-3 or TRBV12-4 and TRBJ2-4; D tentatively reads TRBD1 or TRBD2 (6 bases each). The V end was cut by 4 bases, the J end by 1 base, with 11 bases between. The CDR3 runs 15 residues. CDR3 protein: CASSSGGAAKNIQYF. The CDR3 DNA is TGTGCCAGCAGTTCCGGGGGCGCTGCCAAAAACATTCAGTACTTC.

The rearrangement joins TRBV7-8 to TRBJ2-7; 10 nucleotides match TRBD2. The V and J ends lost 3 bases and 3 bases, in that order; junction bases with no gene match: 8. The CDR3 length is 16 residues. CDR1 and CDR2 (germline): SGHVS, FQNEAQ. The DNA for the CDR3 is TGTGCCAGCAGCTTGACGGGGGTAGCGGGAGGCTACGAGCAGTACTTC. Translated, it gives CASSLTGVAGGYEQYF.